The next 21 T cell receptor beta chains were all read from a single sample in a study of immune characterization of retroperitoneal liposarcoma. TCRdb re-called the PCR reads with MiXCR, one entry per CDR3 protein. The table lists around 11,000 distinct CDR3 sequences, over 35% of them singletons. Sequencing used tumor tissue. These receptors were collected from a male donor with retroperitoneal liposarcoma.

The CDR3 sequence is CASSLVRASGYNEQFF. In nucleotides, the CDR3 is TGTGCCAGCAGTTTAGTGCGGGCTAGCGGGTACAATGAGCAGTTCTTC. The chain couples TRBV27 to TRBJ2-1; 8 bases fit TRBD2. CDR3 size: 16 residues. The ends lost 2 bases at V and 4 bases at J; junction bases unmatched: 7. Germline V CDR1 and CDR2: MNHEY, SMNVEV (reference sequence).

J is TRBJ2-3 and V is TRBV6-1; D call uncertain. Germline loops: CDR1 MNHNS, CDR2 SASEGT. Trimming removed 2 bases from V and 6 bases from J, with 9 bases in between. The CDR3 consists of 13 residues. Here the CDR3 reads CASSELAWDTQYF. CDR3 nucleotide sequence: TGTGCCAGCAGTGAACTTGCGTGGGATACGCAGTATTTT.

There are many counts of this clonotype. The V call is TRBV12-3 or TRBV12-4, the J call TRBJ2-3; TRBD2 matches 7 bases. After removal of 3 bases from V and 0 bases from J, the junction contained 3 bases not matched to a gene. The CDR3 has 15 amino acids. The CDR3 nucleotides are TGTGCCAGCAGTTTTGGCGGGGGTAGCACAGATACGCAGTATTTT. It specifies CASSFGGGSTDTQYF.

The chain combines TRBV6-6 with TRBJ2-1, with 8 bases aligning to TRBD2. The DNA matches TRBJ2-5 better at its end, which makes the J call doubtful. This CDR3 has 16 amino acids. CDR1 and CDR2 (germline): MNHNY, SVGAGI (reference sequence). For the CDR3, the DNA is TGTGCCAGCAGTTACCGGGGGGGGGCGGGATCGGAGACCCAGTACTTC. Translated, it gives CASSYRGGAGSETQYF.

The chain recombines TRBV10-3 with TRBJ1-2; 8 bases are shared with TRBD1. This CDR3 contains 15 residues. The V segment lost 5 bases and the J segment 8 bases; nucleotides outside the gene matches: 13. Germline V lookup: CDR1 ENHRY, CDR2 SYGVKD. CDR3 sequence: CAISTPGQDLSGYTF. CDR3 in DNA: TGTGCCATCAGTACCCCGGGACAGGATTTGAGCGGCTACACCTTC.

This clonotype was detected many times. The DNA of the CDR3 is TGTGCCAGCAGCTTACAGGGGCGGGGGTCAGATACGCAGTATTTT. This gives the protein CASSLQGRGSDTQYF. V usage is TRBV7-8 and J usage is TRBJ2-3, with a weak D call TRBD2 (7 bases). The germline V gene encodes CDR1 SGHVS and CDR2 FQNEAQ. The CDR3 sequence is 15 residues long. Trimming cost V 2 bases and J 4 bases, with 13 bases left between them.

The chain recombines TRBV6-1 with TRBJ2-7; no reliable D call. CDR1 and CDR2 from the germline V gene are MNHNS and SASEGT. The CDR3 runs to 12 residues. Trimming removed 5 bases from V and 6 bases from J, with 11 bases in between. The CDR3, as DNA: TGTGCCAGCAGTCTATCTCTGCGCGAGCAGTACTTC. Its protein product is CASSLSLREQYF.

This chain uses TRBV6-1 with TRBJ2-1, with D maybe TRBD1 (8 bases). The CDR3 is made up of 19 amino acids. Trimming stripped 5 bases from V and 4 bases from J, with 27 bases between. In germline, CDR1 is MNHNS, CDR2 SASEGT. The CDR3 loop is CASSYHRGGSKGNYNEQFF. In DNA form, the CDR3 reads TGTGCCAGCAGTTACCACAGGGGGGGTTCAAAGGGGAATTACAATGAGCAGTTCTTC.

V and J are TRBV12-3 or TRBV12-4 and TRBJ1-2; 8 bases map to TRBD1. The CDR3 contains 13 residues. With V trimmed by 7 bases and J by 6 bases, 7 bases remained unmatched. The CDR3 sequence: CASNGQGGHGYTF. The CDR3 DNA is TGTGCCAGCAATGGACAGGGTGGCCATGGCTACACCTTC.

The CDR3 loop reads CASSTPGTGKEQFF. CDR3 nucleotide sequence: TGTGCCAGCAGCACACCCGGGACAGGGAAAGAGCAGTTCTTC. This chain connects TRBV7-6 to TRBJ2-1, with 9 positions matching TRBD1. CDR3 length: 14 residues. Germline trimming cut 5 bases from V and 10 bases from J; bases unmatched to any gene: 9. The germline CDR1 and CDR2 sequences are SGHVS and FNYEAQ.

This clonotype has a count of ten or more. The DNA of the CDR3 is TGTGCCAGCAGTGAAGGGGGAGGGGGTAAGGATACGCAGTATTTT. This encodes CASSEGGGGKDTQYF. The V and J genes are TRBV6-1 and TRBJ2-3; D possibly corresponds to TRBD2 (7 bases). CDR3 length: 15 amino acids. V lost 1 base to trimming and J lost 6 bases, with 14 bases between them. Germline CDR1 reads MNHNS; CDR2 reads SASEGT.

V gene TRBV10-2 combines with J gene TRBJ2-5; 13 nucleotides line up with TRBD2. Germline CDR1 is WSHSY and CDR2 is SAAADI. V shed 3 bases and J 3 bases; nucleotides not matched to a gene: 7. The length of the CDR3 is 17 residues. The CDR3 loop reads CASSDLYGLAGEETQYF. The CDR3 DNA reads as TGCGCCAGCAGTGACCTCTACGGACTAGCGGGAGAAGAGACCCAGTACTTC.

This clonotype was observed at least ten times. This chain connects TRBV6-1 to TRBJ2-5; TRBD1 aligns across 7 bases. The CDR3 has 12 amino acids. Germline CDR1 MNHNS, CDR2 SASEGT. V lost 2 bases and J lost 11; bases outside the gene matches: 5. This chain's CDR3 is CASSERGTEQYF. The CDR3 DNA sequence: TGTGCCAGCAGTGAAAGGGGGACAGAGCAGTACTTC.

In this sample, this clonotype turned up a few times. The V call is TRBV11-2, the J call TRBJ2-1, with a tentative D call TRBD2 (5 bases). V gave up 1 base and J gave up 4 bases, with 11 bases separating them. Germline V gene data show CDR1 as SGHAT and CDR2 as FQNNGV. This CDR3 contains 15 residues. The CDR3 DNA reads TGTGCCAGCAGCTTAGGGGAAGCGGAATACAATGAGCAGTTCTTC. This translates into CASSLGEAEYNEQFF.

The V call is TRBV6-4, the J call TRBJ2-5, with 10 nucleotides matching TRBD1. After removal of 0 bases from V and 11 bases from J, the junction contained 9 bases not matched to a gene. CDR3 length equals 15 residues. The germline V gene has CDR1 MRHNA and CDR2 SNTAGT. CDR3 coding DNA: TGTGCCAGCAGTGACTCGACAGGGGGCTACAATGAGCAGTACTTC. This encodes CASSDSTGGYNEQYF.

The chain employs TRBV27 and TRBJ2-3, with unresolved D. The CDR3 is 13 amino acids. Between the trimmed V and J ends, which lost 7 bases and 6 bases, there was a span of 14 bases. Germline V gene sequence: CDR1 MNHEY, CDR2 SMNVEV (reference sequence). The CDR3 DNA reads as TGTGCCAGCAAGGAACAGAACCGGGATACGCAGTATTTT. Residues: CASKEQNRDTQYF.

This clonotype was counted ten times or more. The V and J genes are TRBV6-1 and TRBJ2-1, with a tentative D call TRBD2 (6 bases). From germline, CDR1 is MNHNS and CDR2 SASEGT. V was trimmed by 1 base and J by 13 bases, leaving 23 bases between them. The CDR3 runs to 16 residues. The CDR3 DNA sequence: TGTGCCAGCAGTGAAGGGACGGGGAGTTGGGGGGAGACCCAGTTCTTC. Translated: CASSEGTGSWGETQFF.

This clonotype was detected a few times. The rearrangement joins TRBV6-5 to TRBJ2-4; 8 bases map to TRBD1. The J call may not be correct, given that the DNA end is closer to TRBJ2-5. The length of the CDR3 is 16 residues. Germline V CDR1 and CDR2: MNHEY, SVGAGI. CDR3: CASSYSPTGAGETQYF. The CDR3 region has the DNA TGTGCCAGCAGTTACTCGCCGACAGGGGCCGGGGAGACCCAGTACTTC.

This CDR3 is CASSDLREQYF. CDR3 nucleotides: TGTGCCAGCAGTGACCTGCGCGAGCAGTACTTC. This chain joins TRBV6-1 and TRBJ2-5, with D uncertain. TRBJ2-7 matches the DNA end more closely, so the J call is doubtful. Per germline, CDR1 MNHNS and CDR2 SASEGT. CDR3 length equals 11 residues.

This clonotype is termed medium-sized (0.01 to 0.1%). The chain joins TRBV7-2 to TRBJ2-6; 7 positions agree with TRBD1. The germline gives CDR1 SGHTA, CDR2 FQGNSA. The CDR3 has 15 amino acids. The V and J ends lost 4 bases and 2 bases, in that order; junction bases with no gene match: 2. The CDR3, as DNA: TGTGCCAGCAGCTCTGACAGGGCTGGGGCCAACGTCCTGACTTTC. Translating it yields CASSSDRAGANVLTF.

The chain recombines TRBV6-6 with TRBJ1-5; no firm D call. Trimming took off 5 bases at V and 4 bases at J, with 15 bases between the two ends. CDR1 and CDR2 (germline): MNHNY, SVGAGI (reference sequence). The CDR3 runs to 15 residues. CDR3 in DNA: TGTGCCAGCAGTGTTACTTCCGAAGCAAATCAGCCCCAGCATTTT. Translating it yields CASSVTSEANQPQHF.